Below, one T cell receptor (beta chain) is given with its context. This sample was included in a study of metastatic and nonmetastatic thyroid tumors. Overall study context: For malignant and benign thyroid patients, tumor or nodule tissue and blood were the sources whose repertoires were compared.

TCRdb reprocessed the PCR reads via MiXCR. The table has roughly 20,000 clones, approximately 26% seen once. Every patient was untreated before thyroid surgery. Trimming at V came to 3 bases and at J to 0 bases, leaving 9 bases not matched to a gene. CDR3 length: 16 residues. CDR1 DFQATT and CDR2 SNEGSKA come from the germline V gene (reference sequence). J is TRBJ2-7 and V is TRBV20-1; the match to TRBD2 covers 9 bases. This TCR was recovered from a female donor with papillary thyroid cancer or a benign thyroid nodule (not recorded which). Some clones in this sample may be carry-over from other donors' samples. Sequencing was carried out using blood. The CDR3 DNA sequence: TGCAGTGCTAGTGGGGAGACTAGCGGAAGCTCCTACGAGCAGTACTTC. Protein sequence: CSASGETSGSSYEQYF.